The T cell receptor (beta chain) described here comes from a study of blood T cell repertoires in COVID-19. CDR3 length: 17 amino acids. Germline assignment: CDR1 SGHTA and CDR2 FQGNSA. The V segment lost 0 bases and the J segment 4 bases; nucleotides outside the gene matches: 5. Repertoires were generated with immunoSEQ multiplex PCR, while TCRdb's copy carries only in-frame clones and drops some. The data contain around 58,000 clones, approximately 90% of them singletons. This TCR was sampled from an older woman with active or convalescent COVID-19. The source material was peripheral blood. V usage is TRBV7-2 and J usage is TRBJ2-1; 11 bases match TRBD2. For the CDR3, the DNA is TGTGCCAGCAGCTTAGCGTCTAGCGGGAGGACTTACAATGAGCAGTTCTTC. This codes for CASSLASSGRTYNEQFF.